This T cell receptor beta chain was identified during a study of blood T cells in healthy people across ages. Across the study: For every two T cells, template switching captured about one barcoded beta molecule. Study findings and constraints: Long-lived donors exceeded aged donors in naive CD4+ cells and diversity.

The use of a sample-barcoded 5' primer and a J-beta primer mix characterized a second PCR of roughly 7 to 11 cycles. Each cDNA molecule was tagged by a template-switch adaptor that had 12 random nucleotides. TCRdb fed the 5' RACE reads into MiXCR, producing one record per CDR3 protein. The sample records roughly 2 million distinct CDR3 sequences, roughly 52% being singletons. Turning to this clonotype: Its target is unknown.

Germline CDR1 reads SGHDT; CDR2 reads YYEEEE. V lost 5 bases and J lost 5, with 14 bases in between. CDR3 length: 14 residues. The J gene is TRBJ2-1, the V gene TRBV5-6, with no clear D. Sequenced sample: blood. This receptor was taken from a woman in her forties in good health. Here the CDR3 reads CASRPSRLDNEQFF. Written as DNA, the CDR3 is TGTGCCAGCAGACCCAGTCGACTCGACAATGAGCAGTTCTTC.